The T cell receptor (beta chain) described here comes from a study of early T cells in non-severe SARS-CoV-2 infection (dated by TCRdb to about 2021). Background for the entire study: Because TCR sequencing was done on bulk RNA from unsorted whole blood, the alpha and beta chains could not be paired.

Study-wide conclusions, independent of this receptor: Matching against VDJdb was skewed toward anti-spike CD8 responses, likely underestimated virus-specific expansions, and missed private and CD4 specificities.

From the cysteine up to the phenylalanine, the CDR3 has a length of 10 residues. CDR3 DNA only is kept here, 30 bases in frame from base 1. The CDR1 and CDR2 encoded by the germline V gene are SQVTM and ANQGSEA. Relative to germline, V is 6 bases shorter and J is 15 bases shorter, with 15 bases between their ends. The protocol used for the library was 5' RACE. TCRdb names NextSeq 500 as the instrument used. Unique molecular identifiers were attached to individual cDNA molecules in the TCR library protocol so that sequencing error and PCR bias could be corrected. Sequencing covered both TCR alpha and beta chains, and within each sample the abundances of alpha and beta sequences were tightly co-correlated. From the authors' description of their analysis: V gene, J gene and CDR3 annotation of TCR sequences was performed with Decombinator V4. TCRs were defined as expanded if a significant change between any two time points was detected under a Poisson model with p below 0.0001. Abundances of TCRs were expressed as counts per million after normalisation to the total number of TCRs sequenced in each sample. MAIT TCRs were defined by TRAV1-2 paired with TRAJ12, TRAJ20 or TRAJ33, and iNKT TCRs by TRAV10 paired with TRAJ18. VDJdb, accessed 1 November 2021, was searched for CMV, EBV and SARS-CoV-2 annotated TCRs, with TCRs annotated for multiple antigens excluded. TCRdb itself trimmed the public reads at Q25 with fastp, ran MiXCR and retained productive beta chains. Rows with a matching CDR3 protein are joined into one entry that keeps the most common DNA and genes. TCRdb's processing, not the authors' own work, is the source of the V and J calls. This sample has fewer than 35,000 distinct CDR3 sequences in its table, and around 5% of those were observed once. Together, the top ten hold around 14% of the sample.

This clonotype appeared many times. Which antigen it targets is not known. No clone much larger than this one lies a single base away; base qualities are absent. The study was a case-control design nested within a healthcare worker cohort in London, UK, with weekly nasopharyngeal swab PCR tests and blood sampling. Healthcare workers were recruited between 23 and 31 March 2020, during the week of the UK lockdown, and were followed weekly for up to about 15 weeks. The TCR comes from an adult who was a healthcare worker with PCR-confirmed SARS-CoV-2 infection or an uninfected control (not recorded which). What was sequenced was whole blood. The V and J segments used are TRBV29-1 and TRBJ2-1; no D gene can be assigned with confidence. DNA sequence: TGCAGCGTCGCCGACACCGTGGGGTTCTTC. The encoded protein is CSVADTVGFF.